The entry below gives a single TCR beta chain sequence along with its context. Its specificity is unknown. V lost 8 bases and J 2 bases, leaving 16 bases between the germline ends. This CDR3 region has 14 residues. Germline assignment: CDR1 MNHEY and CDR2 SVGEGT. TCR cDNA was made by 5'RACE template switching, adding a universal primer site and UMIs. Each CDR3 protein is one row after TCRdb ran MiXCR on the 5' RACE reads. The sample lists 300,000 to 350,000 distinct CDR3 sequences; roughly 10% were seen once. The entry originates in a study of T cells after yellow fever vaccination. General study points: Clones that expanded after primary vaccination mostly reappeared after the booster (less than 98% CD4, approximately 85% CD8). FACS-sorted repertoires might harbor abundant contaminating clonotypes from the bulk population. Clonotypes found in both CD4 and CD8 compartments made up a small share.

The receptor's source is a man aged 18 to 35 who received the YFV17D yellow fever vaccine. The sample was CD4+ T cells sorted from PBMCs, taken 45 days after the yellow fever booster vaccination. The J gene is TRBJ2-7, the V gene TRBV6-2 or TRBV6-3; D is possibly TRBD2 (6 bases). CDR3 region: CASGERGTTYEQYV. The CDR3, as DNA: TGTGCCAGCGGCGAACGGGGGACCACCTACGAGCAGTACGTC.